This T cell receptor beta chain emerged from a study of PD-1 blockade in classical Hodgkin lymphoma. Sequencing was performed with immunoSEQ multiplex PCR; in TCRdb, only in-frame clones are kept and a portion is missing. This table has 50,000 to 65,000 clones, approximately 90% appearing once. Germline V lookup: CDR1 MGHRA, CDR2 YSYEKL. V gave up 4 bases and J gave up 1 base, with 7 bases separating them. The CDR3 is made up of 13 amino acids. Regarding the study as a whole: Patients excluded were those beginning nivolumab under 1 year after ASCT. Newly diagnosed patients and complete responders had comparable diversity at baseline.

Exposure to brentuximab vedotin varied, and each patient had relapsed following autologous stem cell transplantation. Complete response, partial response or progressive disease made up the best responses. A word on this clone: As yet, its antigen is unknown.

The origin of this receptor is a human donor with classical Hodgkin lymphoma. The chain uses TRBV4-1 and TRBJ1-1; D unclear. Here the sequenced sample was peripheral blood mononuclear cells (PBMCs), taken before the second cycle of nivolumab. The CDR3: CASSPRENTEAFF. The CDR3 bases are TGCGCCAGCAGCCCGCGGGAGAACACTGAAGCTTTCTTT.